The rows below give T cell receptor beta chains drawn from one sample of a study. TCRdb re-called the multiplex PCR reads through MiXCR, storing one row per CDR3 protein. The sample has some 660 distinct CDR3 sequences, about a third seen once; the top ten hold around 21%. Sequencing used memory CD4+ T cells sorted from blood. The source is a female donor with breast cancer. The CDR3 runs from the conserved cysteine through the conserved F or W. D genes are given only for firm matches. Part of the rows lack a size; the others show once, few, many or a class for expanded clones.

>.|TRBJ1-2|TRBV12-3/TRBV12-4|.
CASSHRTVSYGYTF
TGTGCCAGCAGTCACCGGACGGTCTCGTATGGCTACACCTTC
>.|TRBJ1-2|TRBV12-3/TRBV12-4|medium-sized
CASRPRAGIYGYTF
TGTGCCAGCAGACCGAGGGCCGGAATCTATGGCTACACCTTC
>.|TRBJ1-2|TRBV12-3/TRBV12-4|.
CASSPGLNYGYTF
TGTGCCAGCAGTCCAGGGTTAAACTATGGCTACACCTTC
>.|TRBJ1-2|TRBV12-3/TRBV12-4|hyperexpanded
CASSLVLNWGYTF
TGTGCCAGCAGTTTAGTCCTGAATTGGGGCTACACCTTC
>.|TRBJ1-2|TRBV12-3/TRBV12-4|.
CASSVPGVGYTF
TGTGCCAGCAGTGTACCAGGGGTTGGCTACACCTTC
>TRBD1|TRBJ1-2|TRBV12-3/TRBV12-4|.
CASSRDRAGGYTF
TGTGCCAGCAGTCGGGACAGGGCGGGAGGCTACACCTTC
>.|TRBJ1-2|TRBV12-3/TRBV12-4|large
CASSFSGRGYTF
TGTGCCAGCAGTTTCTCAGGTCGAGGCTACACCTTC
>.|TRBJ1-2|TRBV12-3/TRBV12-4|few
CASTYDRNYGYTF
TGTGCCAGCACTTATGACAGAAACTATGGCTACACCTTC
>.|TRBJ1-2|TRBV12-3/TRBV12-4|few
CASSSTGWESYGYTF
TGTGCCAGCAGTTCTACAGGGTGGGAGAGCTATGGCTACACCTTC
>TRBD1|TRBJ1-2|TRBV12-3/TRBV12-4|few
CASSTTGEYGYTF
TGTGCCAGCAGTACGACAGGGGAGTATGGCTACACCTTC
>.|TRBJ1-2|TRBV12-3/TRBV12-4|.
CASTRQARANYGYTF
TGTGCCAGCACCAGGCAGGCCCGAGCTAACTATGGCTACACCTTC
>.|TRBJ1-2|TRBV12-3/TRBV12-4|medium-sized
CASSLRGGVGYTF
TGTGCCAGCAGTTTAAGGGGAGGGGTAGGCTACACCTTC
>TRBD1|TRBJ1-2|TRBV12-3/TRBV12-4|many
CASSTTGEGYTF
TGTGCCAGCAGTACTACAGGGGAAGGCTACACCTTC
>.|TRBJ1-2|TRBV12-3/TRBV12-4|.
CASSWTPPMGYTF
TGTGCCAGCAGTTGGACACCTCCTATGGGCTACACCTTC
>.|TRBJ1-2|TRBV12-3/TRBV12-4|medium-sized
CASSLDGPHYGYTF
TGTGCCAGCAGTTTGGACGGTCCTCACTATGGCTACACCTTC
>.|TRBJ1-2|TRBV12-3/TRBV12-4|.
CASSQRQEFYGYTF
TGTGCCAGCAGTCAGCGACAGGAGTTCTATGGCTACACCTTC
>.|TRBJ1-2|TRBV12-3/TRBV12-4|.
CASSSTGDIYGYTF
TGTGCCAGCAGTTCAACAGGAGACATCTATGGCTACACCTTC
>.|TRBJ1-2|TRBV12-3/TRBV12-4|.
CASSQQGGDGYTF
TGTGCCAGCAGCCAACAGGGTGGCGATGGCTACACCTTC
>.|TRBJ1-2|TRBV12-3/TRBV12-4|.
CASSLQSTTAGYTF
TGTGCCAGCAGTTTACAGTCCACCACGGCGGGCTACACCTTC
>.|TRBJ1-2|TRBV12-3/TRBV12-4|hyperexpanded
CASRPVPGFVGYTF
TGTGCCAGCAGGCCTGTCCCGGGGTTTGTTGGCTACACCTTC